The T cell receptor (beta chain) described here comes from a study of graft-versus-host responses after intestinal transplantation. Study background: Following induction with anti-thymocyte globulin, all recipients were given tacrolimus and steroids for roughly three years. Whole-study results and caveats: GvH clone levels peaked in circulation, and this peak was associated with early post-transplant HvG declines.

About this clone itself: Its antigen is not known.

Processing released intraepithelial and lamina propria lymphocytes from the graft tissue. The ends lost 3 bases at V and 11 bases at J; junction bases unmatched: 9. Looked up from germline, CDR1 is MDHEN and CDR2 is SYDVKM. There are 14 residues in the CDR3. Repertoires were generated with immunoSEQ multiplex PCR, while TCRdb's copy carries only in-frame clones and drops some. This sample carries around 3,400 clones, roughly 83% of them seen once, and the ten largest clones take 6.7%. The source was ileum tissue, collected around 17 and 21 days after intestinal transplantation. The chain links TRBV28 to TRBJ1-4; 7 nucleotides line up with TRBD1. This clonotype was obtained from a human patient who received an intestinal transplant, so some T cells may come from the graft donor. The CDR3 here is CASSFWDSLEKLFF. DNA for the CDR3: TGTGCCAGCAGTTTTTGGGACAGTCTGGAGAAACTGTTTTTT.